A single sample is the source of the 29 T cell receptor beta chains below, sequenced in a study of T cell repertoires in cytomegalovirus infection. TCRdb reprocessed the reads with MiXCR, giving one entry per CDR3 protein. The sample yields under 200,000 distinct CDR3 sequences, roughly 9% seen once. Sequencing used PBMCs. The receptor set was obtained from a human donor in good health (CMV status not recorded). Some clones in this sample may be carry-over from other donors' samples.

This clonotype was observed at least ten times. J is TRBJ1-3 and V is TRBV18, with D possibly TRBD1 on 5 matching bases. Germline CDR1 and CDR2: KGHSH and LQKENI. The germline V and J ends were trimmed by 5 bases and 0 bases, with 14 bases remaining between them. CDR3 length: 16 residues. Here the CDR3 DNA reads TGTGCCAGCTCATCGGGTCAGGGCTACTCTGGAAACACCATATATTTT. It is translated as CASSSGQGYSGNTIYF.

At least ten counts were recorded for this clonotype. An end of the junction does not agree with germline; a read error may underlie this. The rearrangement links TRBV28 to TRBJ2-7, with D perhaps TRBD1 or TRBD2 (5 bases each). This CDR3 is built from 12 residues. Germline V gene lookup returns CDR1 MDHEN and CDR2 SYDVKM. CDR3 loop: CASSSTLGKGHF. DNA of the CDR3: TGTGCCAGCAGTTCGACCTTAGGGAAGGGACACTTC.

This clonotype was detected only a few times. This chain uses TRBV28 with TRBJ2-1; D unresolved. The CDR3 length is 15 residues. The germline V gene encodes CDR1 MDHEN and CDR2 SYDVKM. Deletions cut 2 bases from V and 6 bases from J, with 14 bases between. The CDR3 bases are TGTGCCAGCAGTTTACGGGCCCGGCGAGGCAATGAGCAGTTCTTC. This encodes CASSLRARRGNEQFF.

In this sample, this clonotype turned up many times. The chain links TRBV7-2 to TRBJ2-5; 7 bases line up with TRBD1. CDR1 is SGHTA, CDR2 FQGNSA, per germline. The CDR3 length is 14 residues. J was trimmed by 5 bases and V by 5 bases; bases with no gene match: 8. This CDR3 reads CASSIQGVGETQYF. CDR3 DNA: TGTGCCAGCAGCATTCAGGGGGTTGGGGAGACCCAGTACTTC.

The J gene is TRBJ1-2, the V gene TRBV29-1, with D possibly TRBD1 on 5 matching bases. Germline values: CDR1 SQVTM, CDR2 ANQGSEA. This CDR3 has 12 residues. With 0 bases removed from V and 6 bases from J, the gap between germline ends came to 8 bases. The DNA of the CDR3 is TGCAGCGTTGAAGACAGGGTCGATGGCTACACCTTC. It yields the protein CSVEDRVDGYTF.

This clonotype was observed many times. The chain has TRBV4-2 and TRBJ2-2; 8 bases are a match to TRBD2. The CDR3 covers 17 residues. Losses at the gene ends were 1 base for V and 5 bases for J; bases not matched to a gene: 9. The germline gives CDR1 LGHNA, CDR2 YNFKEQ. For the CDR3, the DNA is TGTGCCAGCAGCCAAGTTAAAGCGGGAGCGTGGACCGGGGAGCTGTTTTTT. It translates to CASSQVKAGAWTGELFF.

This clonotype was detected many times. V is TRBV7-2 and J is TRBJ1-2, with a tentative D call TRBD1 (6 bases). CDR1 is SGHTA, CDR2 FQGNSA, per germline. Trimming removed 4 bases at V and 4 bases at J, with 13 bases between. The CDR3 contains 14 residues. The CDR3 reads CASSSGQRGYGYTF. DNA of the CDR3: TGTGCCAGCAGCTCCGGACAGAGAGGCTATGGCTACACCTTC.

The chain links TRBV12-3 or TRBV12-4 to TRBJ2-3; 7 nucleotides match TRBD1. V shed 5 bases, J shed 6 bases, and the junction held 8 bases outside the gene matches. CDR3 size: 14 residues. For the CDR3, the DNA is TGTGCCAGCAGTATCGGACAGGCGCCCGATACGCAGTATTTT. Amino acid sequence: CASSIGQAPDTQYF.

The chain links TRBV20-1 to TRBJ1-6; D is possibly TRBD1 (5 bases). The CDR3 extends over 15 amino acids. From germline, CDR1 is DFQATT and CDR2 SNEGSKA (reference sequence). V lost 0 bases and J lost 9, with 15 bases in between. The chain's CDR3 is CSAREAGRLSSPLHF. The CDR3 coding sequence is TGCAGTGCTAGAGAGGCAGGGAGACTGAGTTCACCCCTCCACTTT.

Details on this clonotype: With a much larger clone just one base away, this may be a read error. V and J are TRBV19 and TRBJ2-1; D unclear. V was cut by 7 bases and J by 3 bases, with 13 bases left in between. This CDR3 region has 14 residues. Germline V gene data show CDR1 as LNHDA and CDR2 as SQIVND (reference sequence). CDR3 DNA: TGTGCCAGTAATAGGCAGGCGTACTACAATGAGCAGTTCTTC. It translates to CASNRQAYYNEQFF.

The chain joins TRBV28 to TRBJ1-3; D call uncertain. CDR1 is MDHEN, CDR2 SYDVKM, per germline. V was cut by 3 bases and J by 2 bases, with 14 bases left in between. The CDR3 extends over 16 amino acids. CDR3 sequence: CASSLSGASPGNTIYF. CDR3 nucleotides: TGTGCCAGCAGTTTGTCCGGTGCCAGCCCTGGAAACACCATATATTTT.

Ten or more counts support this clonotype. The chain recombines TRBV2 with TRBJ1-6, with D unresolved. Germline loops: CDR1 SNHLY, CDR2 FYNNEI. CDR3 length: 15 residues. V was pared by 7 bases and J by 6 bases, with 16 bases between. The CDR3 region has the DNA TGTGCCAGCATCGAAAGGGTCCTCCCTAATTCACCCCTCCACTTT. This translates into CASIERVLPNSPLHF.

Comments on this clonotype: This may be a read error: a much more frequent sequence differs by one nucleotide. This sequence joins TRBV6-2 or TRBV6-3 and TRBJ1-5, with D perhaps matching TRBD1 (5 bases). The CDR3 covers 14 residues. The V gene's germline CDR1 is MNHEY and CDR2 SVGEGT. The CDR3 protein is CDSSYGGVGQPQHF. The CDR3 DNA reads TGTGACAGCAGTTACGGGGGGGTCGGTCAGCCCCAGCATTTT.

Ten or more counts support this clonotype. Compared with germline, one end of the junction differs, possibly owing to a read error. V is TRBV7-2 and J is TRBJ1-1, with D maybe TRBD1 (6 bases). From germline, CDR1 is SGHTA and CDR2 FQGNSA. The CDR3 totals 13 residues. CDR3 nucleotides: TGTGCCAGCTGCCGGAAAGGGGACACTGAAGCTTTTTTT. Translating it yields CASCRKGDTEAFF.

This clonotype was seen ten or more times. This chain connects TRBV28 to TRBJ1-5, with unresolved D. The germline V and J ends were trimmed by 10 bases and 6 bases, with 13 bases remaining between them. CDR3 length equals 12 residues. The germline CDR1 and CDR2 sequences are MDHEN and SYDVKM. CDR3 sequence: CATRPPLQPQHF. DNA for the CDR3: TGTGCCACCAGGCCCCCGCTTCAGCCCCAGCATTTT.

The chain couples TRBV7-2 to TRBJ2-5; 11 bases map to TRBD2. The CDR3 has 15 amino acids. Germline V gene sequence: CDR1 SGHTA, CDR2 FQGNSA. V lost 4 bases, J lost 4 bases, and 5 bases stayed unmatched. CDR3 region: CASSCTSGSSETQYF. Here the CDR3 DNA reads TGTGCCAGCAGCTGTACTAGCGGGAGCTCAGAGACCCAGTACTTC.

Concerning this clonotype: One base away lies a much larger clone, so this may be a sequencing read error. The J gene is TRBJ2-7, the V gene TRBV7-9; D call uncertain. The CDR3 has 14 amino acids. CDR1 is SEHNR and CDR2 is FQNEAQ in the germline V gene (reference sequence). CDR3 in amino acids: CASSAPPVTYKQYF. Here the CDR3 DNA reads TGTGCCAGCAGTGCCCCACCGGTCACCTACAAGCAGTACTTC.

As concerns this clonotype: This may be a read error: a much more frequent sequence differs by one nucleotide. This chain uses TRBV12-3 or TRBV12-4 with TRBJ1-1, with 7 positions matching TRBD1. The CDR3 loop spans 14 amino acids. V lost 3 bases and J lost 4; bases outside the gene matches: 5. The chain's CDR3 is CASSFIRGATEAFF. The CDR3 DNA follows: TGTGCCAGCAGTTTCATCAGGGGGGCCACTGAAGCTTTCTTT.

Only a few counts were recorded for this clonotype. The chain has TRBV28 and TRBJ2-7; 7 nucleotides agree with TRBD2. The trim removed 3 bases at V and 5 bases at J, leaving 4 bases unmatched. CDR3 length: 13 amino acids. Germline V gives CDR1 MDHEN, CDR2 SYDVKM. CDR3 region: CASSFLGRDEQYF. The CDR3 DNA reads TGTGCCAGCAGTTTTCTAGGGAGGGACGAGCAGTACTTC.

This clonotype was seen ten or more times. This chain links TRBV29-1 with TRBJ1-4, with 9 bases aligning to TRBD1. With V trimmed by 6 bases and J by 8 bases, 7 bases remained unmatched. The CDR3 has 13 residues. Germline V gives CDR1 SQVTM, CDR2 ANQGSEA. The DNA for the CDR3 is TGCAGCGTCACCGGGACAGGGATCGAAAAACTGTTTTTT. Translating gives CSVTGTGIEKLFF.

Only a few counts were recorded for this clonotype. This CDR3 reads CSAGLGSGRASYEQYF. CDR3 coding DNA: TGCAGTGCTGGATTAGGAAGCGGGAGGGCCTCCTACGAGCAGTACTTC. The chain carries TRBV20-1 and TRBJ2-7, with 10 bases identical to TRBD2. The CDR3 extends over 16 amino acids. Germline V lookup: CDR1 DFQATT, CDR2 SNEGSKA (reference sequence). V shed 5 bases, J shed 0 bases, and the junction held 10 bases outside the gene matches.

The chain has TRBV2 and TRBJ2-2; the match to TRBD2 covers 9 bases. Germline V gene lookup returns CDR1 SNHLY and CDR2 FYNNEI. CDR3 size: 17 residues. Trimming at V came to 4 bases and at J to 0 bases, leaving 6 bases not matched to a gene. CDR3 sequence: CASSGLAGTPNTGELFF. CDR3 DNA sequence: TGTGCCAGCAGTGGGCTAGCGGGGACACCGAACACCGGGGAGCTGTTTTTT.

This clonotype was seen a few times. The rearrangement links TRBV6-2 or TRBV6-3 to TRBJ2-7; TRBD2 aligns across 10 bases. The CDR3 covers 15 residues. Trimming at V came to 5 bases and at J to 2 bases, leaving 6 bases not matched to a gene. Germline V gene sequence: CDR1 MNHEY, CDR2 SVGEGT. The CDR3 DNA reads as TGTGCCAGCAGTCCAATCGGACTAGCGGCCTACGAGCAGTACTTC. It encodes CASSPIGLAAYEQYF.

In its sample, this clonotype was seen a few times. The chain joins TRBV20-1 to TRBJ2-1; 8 nucleotides agree with TRBD1. The germline CDR1 and CDR2 sequences are DFQATT and SNEGSKA (reference sequence). J gave up 6 bases and V 6 bases, and 4 bases lay outside the gene matches. The CDR3 runs to 12 residues. The CDR3: CSARDRPNEQFF. The CDR3 DNA follows: TGCAGTGCGAGGGACAGGCCCAATGAGCAGTTCTTC.

The chain has TRBV30 and TRBJ1-1, with TRBD1 matching over 11 bases. Germline assignment: CDR1 GTSNPN and CDR2 SVGIG (reference sequence). The length of the CDR3 is 11 residues. In DNA, the CDR3 is TGTGGGGGACAGGGGGATACTGAAGCTTTCTTT. Translating it yields CGGQGDTEAFF.

This clonotype was detected ten times or more. The chain carries TRBV7-2 and TRBJ2-2; D might be TRBD2 (6 bases). Germline-derived CDR1 and CDR2 are SGHTA and FQGNSA. Trimming removed 3 bases from V and 2 bases from J, with 13 bases in between. There are 16 residues in the CDR3. CDR3 residues: CASSLVRRENTGELFF. The CDR3 DNA sequence: TGTGCCAGCAGCTTGGTTAGGCGGGAAAACACCGGGGAGCTGTTTTTT.

At least ten counts were recorded for this clonotype. V usage is TRBV6-5 and J usage is TRBJ1-2; D is unresolved. The CDR3 contains 14 residues. Germline loops: CDR1 MNHEY, CDR2 SVGAGI. V was clipped by 3 bases and J by 5 bases, with 13 bases between them. The CDR3 sequence is CASSYQGGRYGYTF. The CDR3 bases are TGTGCCAGCAGTTATCAAGGCGGCCGATATGGCTACACCTTC.

This clonotype was counted at least ten times. This chain links TRBV6-1 with TRBJ2-7; TRBD2 matches at 8 bases. Germline trimming cut 4 bases from V and 1 base from J; bases unmatched to any gene: 6. There are 15 residues in the CDR3. Germline V gene data show CDR1 as MNHNS and CDR2 as SASEGT. The chain's CDR3 is CASSVLAGQSYEQYF. The CDR3 DNA follows: TGTGCCAGCAGTGTGCTAGCGGGCCAATCCTACGAGCAGTACTTC.

Many counts were recorded for this clonotype. V is TRBV5-1 and J is TRBJ2-3, with a tentative D call TRBD2 (6 bases). The V gene's germline CDR1 is SGHRS and CDR2 YFSETQ. Trimming took 4 bases from V and 4 from J, leaving 16 bases between them. CDR3 length: 15 residues. The CDR3 region has the DNA TGCGCCAGCAGCCGGGACTCCCCAGGAGCAGATACGCAGTATTTT. It codes for CASSRDSPGADTQYF.